This T cell receptor beta chain was retrieved from a study of CD8+ T cells in alopecia areata. Turning to the study itself: Each day, treated patients took oral tofacitinib twice, at 5 to 10 mg per dose.

Regarding the study as a whole: Mice gave a clearer picture of TCR sharing than patients did, possibly for HLA-related reasons.

Treatment defined: oral pan-JAK inhibitor, 5-10 mg twice daily. Worth noting for this clone: Antigen unknown.

Extraction of RNA preceded its reverse transcription into cDNA, which served as the sequencing template. This table comes from immunoSEQ multiplex PCR, and its TCRdb copy is limited to in-frame clones, with some not included. The table has around 200,000 clones, around 65% seen once. V lost 5 bases, J lost 4 bases, and 1 base stayed unmatched. This CDR3 is built from 15 residues. CDR1 SGHTA and CDR2 FQGTGA come from the germline V gene. Sample: CD4+ T cells sorted from blood, taken at week 4, from a patient treated with tofacitinib. The clonotype originates from a human donor with alopecia areata. The chain has TRBV7-3 and TRBJ2-3; 15 nucleotides line up with TRBD2. The CDR3 protein is CASSRTSGGADTQYF. CDR3 bases: TGTGCCAGCAGCCGGACTAGCGGGGGGGCAGATACGCAGTATTTT.